Listed here is a single T cell receptor (beta chain). Its antigen remains unknown. Germline V lookup: CDR1 SGHRS, CDR2 YFSETQ. With V trimmed by 4 bases and J by 2 bases, 9 bases remained unmatched. The CDR3 covers 16 residues. These data come from a study of Ad26.COV2.S vaccination and SARS-CoV-2 variants. TCRdb's table, derived via immunoSEQ multiplex PCR, lists solely in-frame clones and lacks some. The sample contains about 350,000 clones, around 92% of which appear only once. Study-wide results and caveats: People who got the vaccine or the placebo had similar non-spike TCR breadth. Reported post-vaccination CD8+ and CD4+ T cell responses to spike showed substantial breadth. The TCR-based breadth and depth measures might underestimate overall T cell responses. It was vaccine recipients, not placebo recipients, who had the higher spike-specific TCR breadth.

The sample was peripheral blood, taken after recovery from COVID-19. The receptor comes from a human donor who had recovered from COVID-19. This chain uses TRBV5-1 with TRBJ2-3, with 8 bases fitting TRBD2. This chain's CDR3 is CASSPRAGGSTDTQYF. CDR3 DNA sequence: TGCGCCAGCAGCCCTAGGGCGGGGGGCTCCACAGATACGCAGTATTTT.